One and the same sample provided the 17 T cell receptor beta chains below, sequenced in a study of cytomegalovirus exposure and HLA in healthy donors. Researchers ran the PCR with 60 Vbeta and 13 Jbeta primers. Here immunoSEQ multiplex PCR was the method, and the copy in TCRdb shows in-frame clones only, minus some. The table includes tens of thousands of clones, approximately 80% detected once. Sequenced sample: PBMCs. The source of these receptors is a female donor in good health and CMV-seronegative.

Only a few counts were recorded for this clone. Mismatch with germline at one junction end may stem from a read error. The chain uses TRBV7-3 and TRBJ2-1; TRBD2 matches at 8 bases. This CDR3 contains 15 residues. The germline CDR1 and CDR2 sequences are SGHTA and FQGTGA. The CDR3 sequence: CSSSHGGALFNEQFF. DNA for the CDR3: TGTTCCAGCAGCCACGGGGGGGCCTTGTTCAATGAGCAGTTCTTC.

This chain joins TRBV30 and TRBJ1-3; weak D call: TRBD1 (5 bases). V was pared by 5 bases and J by 0 bases, with 23 bases between. The CDR3 spans 18 residues. CDR1 and CDR2 from the germline V gene are GTSNPN and SVGIG (reference sequence). The CDR3 spells CAWGHSPGGSTSGNTIYF. The DNA for the CDR3 is TGTGCCTGGGGACACTCCCCGGGCGGCTCTACCTCTGGAAACACCATATATTTT.

This chain connects TRBV15 to TRBJ1-1; D not certain. The V end was cut by 0 bases, the J end by 8 bases, with 10 bases between. This CDR3 is built from 13 residues. Germline CDR1 reads LNHNV; CDR2 reads YYDKDF (reference sequence). The CDR3 DNA follows: TGTGCCACCAGCAGAGATTGGGCCGGAGAAGCTTTCTTT. Protein product: CATSRDWAGEAFF.

In this sample, this clone turned up once. The chain recombines TRBV7-9 with TRBJ2-1; 10 nucleotides line up with TRBD2. CDR3 length equals 15 residues. After removal of 7 bases from V and 5 bases from J, the junction contained 8 bases not matched to a gene. CDR1 is SEHNR and CDR2 is FQNEAQ in the germline V gene (reference sequence). The CDR3 DNA reads TGTGCCAGCACCTTTGGACTAGCGGAAAACAATGAGCAGTTCTTC. Its protein product is CASTFGLAENNEQFF. Combining the CDR3 with reference TRBV7-9 and TRBJ2-1 gives the whole variable domain DTGVSQNPRHKITKRGQNVTFRCDPISEHNRLYWYRQTLGQGPEFLTYFQNEAQLEKSRLLSDRFSAERPKGSFSTLEIQRTEQGDSAMYLCASTFGLAENNEQFFGPGTRLTVL.

The chain couples TRBV10-3 to TRBJ1-2; 8 nucleotides match TRBD1. This CDR3 is built from 14 residues. Germline V gene lookup returns CDR1 ENHRY and CDR2 SYGVKD. The junction had 4 bases not matched to a gene; V was cut back by 6 bases and J by 1 base. DNA for the CDR3: TGTGCCATCAGCCCAGGGGGCGGTAACTATGGCTACACCTTC. Its translation is CAISPGGGNYGYTF.

This clone was observed a handful of times. The chain is built from TRBV4-1 and TRBJ1-1; unclear D gene. Germline V lookup: CDR1 MGHRA, CDR2 YSYEKL. The V end lost 3 bases, the J end lost 2 bases, and 13 bases lay between the germline ends. The CDR3 runs 15 residues. CDR3 protein: CASSHSGQANTEAFF. CDR3 DNA: TGCGCCAGCAGCCATTCCGGCCAGGCAAACACTGAAGCTTTCTTT.

V is TRBV6-1 and J is TRBJ1-1; unclear D gene. The germline V and J ends were trimmed by 2 bases and 0 bases, with 7 bases remaining between them. Germline CDR1 is MNHNS and CDR2 is SASEGT. CDR3 size: 14 residues. The DNA for the CDR3 is TGTGCCAGCAGTGAACCGGGGTTGAACACTGAAGCTTTCTTT. Amino acid sequence: CASSEPGLNTEAFF.

In the case of this clone: The junction does not match germline at one end; this may be a read error. J is TRBJ1-1 and V is TRBV7-9, with no clear D. In germline, CDR1 is SEHNR, CDR2 FQNEAQ (reference sequence). The CDR3 length is 11 residues. CDR3 protein: CSSSPSSEAFF. For the CDR3, the DNA is TGTTCCAGCAGCCCCTCTAGTGAAGCTTTCTTT.

In this sample, this clone turned up once. The chain joins TRBV2 to TRBJ2-7, with D perhaps matching TRBD1 (6 bases). This CDR3 comprises 15 residues. Germline V gene data show CDR1 as SNHLY and CDR2 as FYNNEI. Trimming took off 6 bases at V and 0 bases at J, with 15 bases between the two ends. CDR3 in amino acids: CASRSDRNPSYEQYF. The CDR3 DNA sequence: TGTGCCAGCAGGTCAGACAGGAACCCCTCCTACGAGCAGTACTTC.

The chain combines TRBV5-8 with TRBJ1-1; tentative D call: TRBD1 (5 bases). The CDR3 consists of 12 residues. The V gene's germline CDR1 is SGHTS and CDR2 YDEGEE. V lost 4 bases to trimming and J lost 11 bases, with 15 bases between them. CDR3 DNA sequence: TGTGCCAGCAGCGGGGTCCCGGGACTCGCTTTCTTT. Translation gives CASSGVPGLAFF.

The CDR3 region is CASSPTQGAGQPQHF. The DNA for the CDR3 is TGTGCCAGCTCACCGACCCAGGGGGCGGGTCAGCCCCAGCATTTT. The V call is TRBV18, the J call TRBJ1-5; 8 positions agree with TRBD1. J lost 6 bases, V lost 3 bases, and 7 bases had no gene match. Germline CDR1 reads KGHSH; CDR2 reads LQKENI. The CDR3 extends over 15 amino acids. The whole variable domain, filled in from reference TRBV18 and TRBJ1-5, reads NAGVMQNPRHLVRRRGQEARLRCSPMKGHSHVYWYRQLPEEGLKFMVYLQKENIIDESGMPKERFSAEFPKEGPSILRIQQVVRGDSAAYFCASSPTQGAGQPQHFGDGTRLSIL.

Note on this clone: The germline gene is not matched at one end of the junction; a read error may be the cause. V usage is TRBV7-7 and J usage is TRBJ1-3; D uncertain. Germline-derived CDR1 and CDR2 are SSHAT and FNYEAQ (reference sequence). The CDR3 consists of 13 residues. The CDR3 loop is CASSLAGSNTIYF. The CDR3 DNA reads TGTGCTAGCAGCTTAGCGGGCTCAAACACCATATATTTT.

The V gene is TRBV4-3, the J gene TRBJ2-3; 10 bases line up with TRBD2. V lost 3 bases, J lost 1 base, and 7 bases stayed unmatched. This CDR3 is built from 17 residues. CDR1 and CDR2 from the germline V gene are LGHNA and YSLEER. CDR3 sequence: CASSQASLAGGTDTQYF. Written as DNA, the CDR3 is TGCGCCAGCAGCCAGGCTTCTCTAGCGGGGGGCACAGATACGCAGTATTTT.

The chain recombines TRBV7-2 with TRBJ1-5; D remains ambiguous. V lost 5 bases, J lost 7 bases, and 18 bases lay in between. The germline V gene has CDR1 SGHTA and CDR2 FQGNSA. The CDR3 totals 15 residues. The CDR3: CASSPTYEGIQPQHF. As DNA, the CDR3 is TGTGCCAGCAGCCCAACTTACGAGGGTATCCAGCCCCAGCATTTT.

The chain joins TRBV9 to TRBJ1-2; 10 bases line up with TRBD1. The CDR3 has 14 residues. Germline CDR1 is SGDLS and CDR2 is YYNGEE. V lost 3 bases, J lost 3 bases, and 2 bases stayed unmatched. The CDR3 spells CASSGTGGDYGYTF. CDR3 in DNA: TGTGCCAGCAGCGGGACAGGGGGGGACTATGGCTACACCTTC.

Turning to this clone: A junction end diverges from the germline sequence, so it may reflect a read error. The chain recombines TRBV7-9 with TRBJ1-1; TRBD1 matches 8 bases. This CDR3 has 12 residues. CDR1 and CDR2 from the germline V gene are SEHNR and FQNEAQ (reference sequence). The CDR3 coding sequence is TGTTCCAGTTGCAGGGGGCGAACTGAAGCTTTCTTT. This sequence encodes CSSCRGRTEAFF.

This sequence joins TRBV12-5 and TRBJ2-1; TRBD1 agrees at 11 bases. The CDR3 covers 17 residues. V lost 2 bases and J lost 7; bases outside the gene matches: 10. Germline V gene sequence: CDR1 LGHNT, CDR2 FRNRAP. The CDR3 reads CASGLLWDRGEKNEQFF. The DNA of the CDR3 is TGTGCTAGTGGTTTGCTATGGGACAGGGGGGAAAAAAATGAGCAGTTCTTC.